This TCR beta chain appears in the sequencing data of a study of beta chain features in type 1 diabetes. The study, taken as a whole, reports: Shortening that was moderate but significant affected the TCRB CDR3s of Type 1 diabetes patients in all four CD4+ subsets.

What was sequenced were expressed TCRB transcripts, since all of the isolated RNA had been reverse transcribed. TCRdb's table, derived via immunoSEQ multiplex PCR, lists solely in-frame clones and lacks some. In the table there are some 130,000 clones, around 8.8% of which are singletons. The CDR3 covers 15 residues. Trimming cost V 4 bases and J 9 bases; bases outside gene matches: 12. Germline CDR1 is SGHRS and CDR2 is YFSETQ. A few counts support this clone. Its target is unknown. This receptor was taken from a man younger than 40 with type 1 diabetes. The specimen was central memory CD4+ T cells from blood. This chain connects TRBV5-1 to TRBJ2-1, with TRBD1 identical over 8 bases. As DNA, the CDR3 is TGCGCCAGCAGCAAACCGGGACAGGAGGTGGCTGAGCAGTTCTTC. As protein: CASSKPGQEVAEQFF.